This TCR beta chain is from a study of regulatory T cells in long-lasting Graves disease. Time point noted: newly diagnosed GD, antithyroid drugs for less than 3 months. The TCR library was made from RNA that had been extracted from PBMCs in TRIzol. Worth noting for this clonotype: Its specificity is not known.

Arm-PCR of CDR3 regions and iRepertoire HTBI primers were the basis on which TCR beta libraries were built. One entry per CDR3 protein results from TCRdb running MiXCR on the multiplex PCR reads. There are about 440,000 distinct CDR3 sequences in the sample; 16% occur only once, and about a quarter lies in the top ten. In germline, CDR1 is LNHNV, CDR2 YYDKDF (reference sequence). This CDR3 is 15 amino acids long. The ends were cut back, 5 bases at V and 4 bases at J, with 15 bases in the middle. Overall study results and limits: Newly diagnosed patients shared 850 to 1,000 public clonotypes; persistent patients shared approximately 2,700.

These data are also associated with another study on T cells in Graves' hyperthyroidism and ophthalmopathy.

The receptor's source is a woman aged 18 to 35 with Graves disease. The rearrangement uses TRBV15 and TRBJ1-5; possibly TRBD1 for D (6 bases). The specimen comprised peripheral blood mononuclear cells (PBMCs), sampled at new diagnosis, from a patient treated with antithyroid drugs. As DNA, the CDR3 is TGTGCCACCAGCGGTCTACAGGGTGGGAATCAGCCCCAGCATTTT. Protein sequence: CATSGLQGGNQPQHF. Filled out from reference TRBV15 and TRBJ1-5, the complete variable domain reads DAMVIQNPRYQVTQFGKPVTLSCSQTLNHNVMYWYQQKSSQAPKLLFHYYDKDFNNEADTPDNFQSRRPNTSFCFLDIRSPGLGDTAMYLCATSGLQGGNQPQHFGDGTRLSIL.